This T cell receptor (beta chain) was documented in a study of blood T cell repertoires in COVID-19. Original processing methods: The assay estimated nucleated cells by amplifying reference gene primers. Sequencing was performed with immunoSEQ multiplex PCR; in TCRdb, only in-frame clones are kept and a portion is missing. V, J and clone size derive from that table, while D and trimming were established from the DNA sequence. Among fewer than 150,000 clones, 85% were seen once, and the ten largest hold 4.3%. The CDR3 runs to 11 residues. Germline values: CDR1 MNHEY, CDR2 SVGAGI. The chain combines TRBV6-5 with TRBJ1-3; D unresolved. This receptor was taken from a human donor in a cohort sampled during active COVID-19. Sequenced: peripheral blood. CDR3: CGSAAGNTIYF. CDR3 coding DNA: TGTGGGAGTGCGGCTGGAAACACCATATATTTT.